This section outlines one TCR beta chain sequence together with its context. There are 11 residues in the CDR3. The germline CDR1 and CDR2 sequences are DFQATT and SNEGSKA (reference sequence). These data originate in a study of blood T cell repertoires in COVID-19. Background on the study: Some COVID-19 samples were acute and others convalescent; all came from the United States, Italy and Spain. From T cells, B-cell-depleted T cells, or PBMCs came the material, which was cDNA or gDNA.

Assay used: immunoSEQ multiplex PCR; TCRdb lists only in-frame clones, some missing. The sample has fewer than 100,000 clones, 70% to 90% seen once. This rearrangement joins TRBV20-1 to TRBJ2-7, with 7 bases fitting TRBD1. The clonotype was recovered from a man between 65 and 85 years old with acute or convalescent COVID-19. Sequenced sample: peripheral blood. The CDR3 sequence: CLARGRYEQYF. CDR3 in DNA: TGCCTCGCAAGGGGGCGCTACGAGCAGTACTTC.